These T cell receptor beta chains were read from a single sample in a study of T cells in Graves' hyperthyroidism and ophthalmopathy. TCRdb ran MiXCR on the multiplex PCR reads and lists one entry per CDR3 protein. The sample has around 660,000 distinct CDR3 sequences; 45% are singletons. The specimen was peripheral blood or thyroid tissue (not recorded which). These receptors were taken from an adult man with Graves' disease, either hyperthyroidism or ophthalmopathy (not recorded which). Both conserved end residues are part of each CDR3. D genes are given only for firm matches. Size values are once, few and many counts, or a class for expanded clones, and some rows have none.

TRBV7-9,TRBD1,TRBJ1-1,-,CASTVTGGIRAFF,TGTGCCAGCACAGTAACAGGGGGGATTAGGGCTTTCTTT
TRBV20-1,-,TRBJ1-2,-,CSARGVRHYGYTF,TGCAGTGCCCGGGGCGTCAGACACTATGGCTACACCTTC
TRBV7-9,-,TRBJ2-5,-,CASSLNSREETQYF,TGTGCCAGCAGCTTAAATAGCAGGGAAGAGACCCAGTACTTC
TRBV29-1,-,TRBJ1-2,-,CSPHQGSYGYTF,TGCAGCCCGCACCAGGGGTCTTATGGCTACACCTTC
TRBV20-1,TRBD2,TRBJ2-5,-,CSAKVASGIKETQYF,TGCAGTGCTAAGGTGGCTAGCGGGATTAAAGAGACCCAGTACTTC
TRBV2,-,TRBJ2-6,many,CASRDSLFNSGANVLTF,TGTGCCAGCAGGGACAGTCTCTTTAACTCTGGGGCCAACGTCCTGACTTTC
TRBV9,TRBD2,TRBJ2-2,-,CASSDASGTRSGELFF,TGTGCCAGCAGCGATGCCTCCGGGACTAGGTCCGGGGAGCTGTTTTTT
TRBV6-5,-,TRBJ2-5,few,CASSYSRQNQETQYF,TGTGCCAGCAGTTACTCGAGACAGAACCAAGAGACCCAGTACTTC
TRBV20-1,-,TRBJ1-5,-,CSAIRGVDQPQHF,TGCAGTGCTATTCGGGGGGTCGATCAGCCCCAGCATTTT
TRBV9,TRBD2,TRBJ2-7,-,CASSVGGGGAYEQYF,TGTGCCAGCAGCGTAGGCGGCGGGGGGGCCTACGAGCAGTACTTC
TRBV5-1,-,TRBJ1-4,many,CASGLGNEKLFF,TGCGCCAGCGGGCTTGGGAATGAAAAACTGTTTTTT
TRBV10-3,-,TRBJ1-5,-,CASSQRHLNQPQHF,TGTGCCAGCAGTCAAAGGCACCTGAATCAGCCCCAGCATTTT
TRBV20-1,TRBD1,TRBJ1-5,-,CSAIGGAGNQPQHF,TGCAGTGCCATAGGGGGCGCCGGCAATCAGCCCCAGCATTTT
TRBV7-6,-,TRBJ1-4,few,CASSRNKNEKLFF,TGTGCCAGCAGCCGGAACAAGAATGAAAAACTGTTTTTT
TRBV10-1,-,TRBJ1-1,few,CASSEAGSEAFF,TGCGCCAGCAGTGAAGCGGGGAGTGAAGCTTTCTTT
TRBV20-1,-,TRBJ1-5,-,CSASRDINQPQHF,TGCAGTGCTAGCAGGGACATTAATCAGCCCCAGCATTTT
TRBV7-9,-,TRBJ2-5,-,CARVGTSQETQYF,TGTGCTAGAGTAGGGACATCCCAAGAGACCCAGTACTTC
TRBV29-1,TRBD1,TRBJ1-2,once,CSVWDRGRYGYTF,TGCAGCGTGTGGGACAGGGGTCGGTATGGCTACACCTTC
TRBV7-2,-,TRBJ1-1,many,CASSLGPYLEAFF,TGTGCCAGCAGCTTAGGACCTTATCTGGAAGCTTTCTTT
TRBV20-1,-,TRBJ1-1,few,CSASHLRVTNTEAFF,TGCAGTGCTAGTCATCTCCGGGTCACTAACACTGAAGCTTTCTTT
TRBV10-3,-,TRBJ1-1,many,CAISEGRNTEAFF,TGTGCCATCAGTGAAGGCCGTAACACTGAAGCTTTCTTT
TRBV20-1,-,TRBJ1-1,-,CSARPTGMTEAFF,TGCAGTGCTAGACCAACAGGGATGACTGAAGCTTTCTTT
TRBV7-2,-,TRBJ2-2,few,CASSQGSAGDTGELFF,TGTGCCAGCAGCCAAGGATCAGCAGGGGACACCGGGGAGCTGTTTTTT
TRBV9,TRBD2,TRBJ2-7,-,CASSVAGLAGDYEQYF,TGTGCCAGCAGCGTAGCGGGTCTAGCGGGAGACTACGAGCAGTACTTC
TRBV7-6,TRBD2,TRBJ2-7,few,CASSPRPQRGTPYEQYF,TGTGCCAGCAGCCCCCGCCCTCAGCGGGGAACTCCCTACGAGCAGTACTTC
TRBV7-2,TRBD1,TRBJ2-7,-,CASSLVGQGLTYEQYF,TGTGCCAGCAGCTTAGTAGGACAGGGATTAACCTACGAGCAGTACTTC
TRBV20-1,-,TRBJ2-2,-,CSASVASGELFF,TGCAGTGCTAGCGTGGCTAGCGGGGAGCTGTTTTTT
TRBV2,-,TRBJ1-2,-,CASSVVSGAKLSGAGYTF,TGTGCCAGCAGCGTAGTCTCGGGAGCCAAACTTAGCGGCGCTGGCTACACCTTC
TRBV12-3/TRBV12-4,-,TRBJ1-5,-,CASSVVRGGNQPQHF,TGTGCCAGCAGTGTTGTCAGGGGTGGCAATCAGCCCCAGCATTTT
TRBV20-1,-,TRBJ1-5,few,CSARGQLDQPQHF,TGCAGTGCTAGAGGACAGCTCGATCAGCCCCAGCATTTT
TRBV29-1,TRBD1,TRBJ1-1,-,CSVETGTGFGTEAFF,TGCAGCGTTGAAACCGGGACAGGGTTCGGCACTGAAGCTTTCTTT
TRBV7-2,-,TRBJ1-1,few,CASSSAVMNTEAFF,TGTGCCAGCAGCTCGGCAGTCATGAACACTGAAGCTTTCTTT
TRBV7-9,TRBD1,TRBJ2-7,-,CASSPTGQSHEQYF,TGTGCCAGCAGCCCAACGGGACAGAGCCACGAGCAGTACTTC
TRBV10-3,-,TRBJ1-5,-,CASRVTGGAYQPQHF,TGTGCCAGCAGGGTAACGGGGGGCGCATATCAGCCCCAGCATTTT
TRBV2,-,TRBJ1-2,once,CAWSVELNYGYTF,TGTGCCTGGAGTGTAGAGCTTAACTATGGCTACACCTTC
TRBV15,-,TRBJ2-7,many,CATSRDVGRIRSYEQYF,TGTGCCACCAGCAGAGATGTGGGACGAATCCGAAGCTACGAGCAGTACTTC
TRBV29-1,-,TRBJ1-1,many,CSVRTAINTEAFF,TGCAGCGTTCGGACAGCCATTAACACTGAAGCTTTCTTT
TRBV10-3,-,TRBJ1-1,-,CAIGGGSKTEAFF,TGTGCCATCGGGGGGGGCTCCAAAACTGAAGCTTTCTTT
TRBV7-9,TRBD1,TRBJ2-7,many,CASSFWLGQGYEQYF,TGTGCCAGCAGCTTCTGGCTAGGACAGGGCTACGAGCAGTACTTC
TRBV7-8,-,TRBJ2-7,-,CASSITGSGATSSYEQYF,TGTGCCAGCAGCATCACAGGATCCGGGGCTACCTCCTCCTACGAGCAGTACTTC
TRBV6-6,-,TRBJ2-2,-,CASSYSIGGTGELFF,TGTGCCAGCAGTTACTCGATCGGTGGCACCGGGGAGCTGTTTTTT
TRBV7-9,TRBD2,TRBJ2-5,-,CAMRQAGGETQYF,TGTGCCATGCGCCAAGCGGGGGGGGAGACCCAGTACTTC